A single sample gave rise to the 8 T cell receptor beta chains below, sequenced in a study of shared clonotypes between healthy human individuals. The data were produced by immunoSEQ multiplex PCR, yet TCRdb's version contains in-frame clones alone and is incomplete. The sample lists about 2,500,000 clones, around 94% occurring once. Sequenced sample: naive CD4+ T cells sorted from blood. The sample's subset: CD45RA+ positively selected. These receptor sequences come from a man younger than 35 in good health.

The chain couples TRBV6-4 to TRBJ1-4; possible D gene TRBD1, 6 bases. Trimming stripped 4 bases from V and 7 bases from J, with 16 bases between. Looked up from germline, CDR1 is MRHNA and CDR2 is SNTAGT. This CDR3 spans 15 amino acids. CDR3 sequence reads: CASSAGTTRFEKLFF. CDR3 DNA sequence: TGTGCCAGCAGTGCCGGGACAACCCGATTTGAAAAACTGTTTTTT.

The rearrangement joins TRBV2 to TRBJ2-1; D is uncertain. There are 13 residues in the CDR3. Germline CDR1 SNHLY, CDR2 FYNNEI. V lost 5 bases, J lost 2 bases, and 7 bases lay in between. CDR3 region: CASSPTTYNEQFF. The CDR3 bases are TGTGCCAGCAGTCCCACCACCTACAATGAGCAGTTCTTC.

The gene calls are TRBV5-1 and TRBJ2-5; 8 bases align to TRBD1. The tail of the sequence fits TRBJ2-7 better, so the J call may be wrong. The CDR3 consists of 16 residues. Germline V CDR1 and CDR2: SGHRS, YFSETQ. The CDR3 DNA reads TGCGCCAGCAGCAGCGACAGGGGAACGTCCTACGGCGAGCAGTACTTC. Its translation is CASSSDRGTSYGEQYF.

The rearrangement links TRBV6-1 to TRBJ2-7; 7 nucleotides line up with TRBD1. The trim removed 1 base at V and 3 bases at J, leaving 6 bases unmatched. The germline CDR1 and CDR2 sequences are MNHNS and SASEGT. This CDR3 comprises 15 residues. In nucleotides, the CDR3 is TGTGCCAGCAGTGAAGGGGGACAGCGAATCTACGAGCAGTACTTC. Translated: CASSEGGQRIYEQYF.

The rearrangement joins TRBV5-4 to TRBJ2-7, with TRBD2 identical over 10 bases. The junction had 10 bases not matched to a gene; V was cut back by 3 bases and J by 4 bases. The CDR3 is 16 residues long. Per the germline V gene, CDR1 is SGHNT and CDR2 is YYREEE (reference sequence). CDR3 sequence reads: CASSSSSTSGFYEQYF. CDR3 DNA sequence: TGTGCCAGCAGCTCCTCCTCGACTAGCGGGTTTTACGAGCAGTACTTC.

In the case of this clone: At one boundary the junction diverges from the germline segment, which might be a read error. This rearrangement joins TRBV5-4 to TRBJ1-2; 7 bases map to TRBD1. In germline, CDR1 is SGHNT, CDR2 YYREEE (reference sequence). There are 13 residues in the CDR3. CDR3: CASSLAQGLPPSF. CDR3 sequence (DNA): TGTGCCAGCAGCTTGGCACAGGGGCTGCCCCCTTCCTTC.

This chain uses TRBV4-1 with TRBJ2-3; D call uncertain. From germline, CDR1 is MGHRA and CDR2 YSYEKL. The CDR3 loop spans 14 amino acids. The V and J ends lost 1 base and 4 bases respectively, with 9 bases between them. The CDR3 is CASSQGPHADTQYF. The CDR3 DNA reads as TGCGCCAGCAGCCAAGGCCCTCATGCAGATACGCAGTATTTT.

This clone was counted once. The genes are TRBV6-6 and TRBJ1-2; D not resolved. V gave up 4 bases and J gave up 2 bases, with 8 bases separating them. Germline CDR1 is MNHNY and CDR2 is SVGAGI (reference sequence). The CDR3 spans 13 residues. The DNA of the CDR3 is TGTGCCAGCAGTTGGTCACCAAACTATGGCTACACCTTC. It encodes CASSWSPNYGYTF.